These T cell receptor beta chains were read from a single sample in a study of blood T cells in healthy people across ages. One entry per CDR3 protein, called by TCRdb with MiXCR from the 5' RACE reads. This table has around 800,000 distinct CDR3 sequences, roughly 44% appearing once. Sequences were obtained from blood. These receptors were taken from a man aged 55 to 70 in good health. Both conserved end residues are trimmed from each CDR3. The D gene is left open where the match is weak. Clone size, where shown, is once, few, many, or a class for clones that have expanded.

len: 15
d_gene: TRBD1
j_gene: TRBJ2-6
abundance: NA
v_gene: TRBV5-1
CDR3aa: ASSHGTGASGANVLT

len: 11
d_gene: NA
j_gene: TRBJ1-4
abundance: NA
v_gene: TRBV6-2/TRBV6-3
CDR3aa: ASSYRITEELF

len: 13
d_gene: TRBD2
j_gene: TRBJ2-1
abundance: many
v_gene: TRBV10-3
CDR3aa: AISVASGGLDEQF

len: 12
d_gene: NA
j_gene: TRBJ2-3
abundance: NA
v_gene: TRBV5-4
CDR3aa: ASSSPGFTDTQY

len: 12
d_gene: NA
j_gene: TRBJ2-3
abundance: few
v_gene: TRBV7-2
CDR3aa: ASSSPVTRDTQY

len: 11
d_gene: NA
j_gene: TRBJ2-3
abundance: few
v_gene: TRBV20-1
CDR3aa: SAKRTSADTQY

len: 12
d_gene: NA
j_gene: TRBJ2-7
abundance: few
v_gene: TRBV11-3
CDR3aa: ASSPRQGGNEQY

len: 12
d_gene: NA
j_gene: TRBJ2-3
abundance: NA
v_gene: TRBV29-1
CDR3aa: SVMTRATADTQY

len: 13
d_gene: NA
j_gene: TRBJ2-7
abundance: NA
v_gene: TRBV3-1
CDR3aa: ASSQDVNPRAEQY

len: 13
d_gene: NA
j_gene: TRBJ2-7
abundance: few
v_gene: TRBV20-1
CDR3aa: SARDLRLPSYEQY

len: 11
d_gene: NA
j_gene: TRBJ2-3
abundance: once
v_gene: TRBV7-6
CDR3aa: ASSLVGRRPQY

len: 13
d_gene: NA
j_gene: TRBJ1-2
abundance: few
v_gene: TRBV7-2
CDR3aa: ASSLPNPGLYGYT

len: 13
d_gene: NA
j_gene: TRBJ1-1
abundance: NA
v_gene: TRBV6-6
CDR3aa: ASTLTGVANTEAF

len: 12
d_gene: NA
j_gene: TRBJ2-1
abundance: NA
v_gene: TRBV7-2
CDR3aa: ASRGSSMYNEQF

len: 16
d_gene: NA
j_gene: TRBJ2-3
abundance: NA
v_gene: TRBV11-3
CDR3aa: ASSLDLGDTYRTDTQY

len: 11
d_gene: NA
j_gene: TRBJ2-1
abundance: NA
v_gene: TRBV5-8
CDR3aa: ACSLRGYNEQF

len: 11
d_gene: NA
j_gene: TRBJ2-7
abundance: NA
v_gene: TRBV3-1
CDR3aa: ASGPEAVYEQY

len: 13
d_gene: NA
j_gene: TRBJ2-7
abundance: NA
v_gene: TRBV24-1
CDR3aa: ATSDSGQHSYEQY

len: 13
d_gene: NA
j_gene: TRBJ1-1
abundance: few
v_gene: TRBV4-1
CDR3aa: ASSQEGRGRTEAF

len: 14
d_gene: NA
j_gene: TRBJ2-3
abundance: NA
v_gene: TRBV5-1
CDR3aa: ASSLGASRATDTQY

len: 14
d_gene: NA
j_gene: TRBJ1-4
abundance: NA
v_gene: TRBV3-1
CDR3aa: ASSQGPVATNEKLF

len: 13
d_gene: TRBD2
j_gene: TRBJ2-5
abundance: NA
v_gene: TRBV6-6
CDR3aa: ASRPSGGLQETQY

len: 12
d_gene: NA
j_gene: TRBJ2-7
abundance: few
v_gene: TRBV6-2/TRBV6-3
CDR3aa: ASSLYPLPYEQY

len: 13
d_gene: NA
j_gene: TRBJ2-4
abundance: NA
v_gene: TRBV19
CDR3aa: ASSITLLAKNIQY

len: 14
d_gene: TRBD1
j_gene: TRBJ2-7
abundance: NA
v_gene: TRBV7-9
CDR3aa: ASSLDRGPLSYEQY

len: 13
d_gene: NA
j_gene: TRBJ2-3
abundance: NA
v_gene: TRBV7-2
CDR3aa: ASSLSGPSTDTQY

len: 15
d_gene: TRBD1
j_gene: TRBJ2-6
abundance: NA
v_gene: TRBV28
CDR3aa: ASSDPTGVRRANVLT

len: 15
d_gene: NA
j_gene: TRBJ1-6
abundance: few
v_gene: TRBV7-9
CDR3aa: ASSPTGLSSYNSPLH

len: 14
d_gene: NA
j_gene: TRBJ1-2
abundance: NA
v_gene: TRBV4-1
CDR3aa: ASSQEAGMDNYGYT

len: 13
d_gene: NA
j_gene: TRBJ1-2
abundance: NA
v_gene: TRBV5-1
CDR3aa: ASRQAYKGRGGYT

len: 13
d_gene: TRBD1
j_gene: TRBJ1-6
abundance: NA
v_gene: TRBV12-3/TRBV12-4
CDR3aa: ASSPQGAGGSPLH

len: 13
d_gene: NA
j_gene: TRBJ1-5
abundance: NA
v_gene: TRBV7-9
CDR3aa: ASSPRGAGEQPQH

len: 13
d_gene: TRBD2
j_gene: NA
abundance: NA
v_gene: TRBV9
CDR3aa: VSSLAGGLRETQY

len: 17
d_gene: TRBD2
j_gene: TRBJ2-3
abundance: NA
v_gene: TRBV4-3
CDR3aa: ASSQDPGLAGGGTDTQY

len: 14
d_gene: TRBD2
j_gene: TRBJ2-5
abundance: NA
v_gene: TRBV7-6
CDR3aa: ASSPRTSGGMETQY

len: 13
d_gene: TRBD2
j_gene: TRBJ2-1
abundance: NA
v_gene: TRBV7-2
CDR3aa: ASSPTAGTYNEQF

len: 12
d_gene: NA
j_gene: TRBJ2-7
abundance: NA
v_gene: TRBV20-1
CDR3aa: SARETRDNYEQY

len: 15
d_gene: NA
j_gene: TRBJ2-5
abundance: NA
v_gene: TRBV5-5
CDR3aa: ASSLVPGQGPQETQY

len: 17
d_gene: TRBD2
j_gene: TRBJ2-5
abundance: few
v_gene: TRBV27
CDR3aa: ASSSMGLAGGVTKETQY

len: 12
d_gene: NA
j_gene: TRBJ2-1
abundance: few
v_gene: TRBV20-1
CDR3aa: SAKPPTGLNEQF

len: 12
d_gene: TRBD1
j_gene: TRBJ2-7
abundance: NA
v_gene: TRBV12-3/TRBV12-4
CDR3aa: ASGTGTGSYEQY

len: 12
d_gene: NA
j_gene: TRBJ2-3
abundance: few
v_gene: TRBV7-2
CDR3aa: ASSPRGVQDTQY

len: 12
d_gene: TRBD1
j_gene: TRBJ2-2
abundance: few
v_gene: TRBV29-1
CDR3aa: SVDDNRGTGELF

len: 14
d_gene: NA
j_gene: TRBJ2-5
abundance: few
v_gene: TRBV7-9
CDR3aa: ASSLARSWYQETQY

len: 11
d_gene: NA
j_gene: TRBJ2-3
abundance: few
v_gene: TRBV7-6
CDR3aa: ASSRGGRDTQY

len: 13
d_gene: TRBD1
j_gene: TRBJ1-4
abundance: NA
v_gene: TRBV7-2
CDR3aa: ASSFTGTGRVELF

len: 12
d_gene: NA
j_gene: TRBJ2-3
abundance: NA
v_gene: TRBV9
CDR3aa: ASSPGGAEDTQY

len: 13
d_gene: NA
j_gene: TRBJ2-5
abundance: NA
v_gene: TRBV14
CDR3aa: ASSQDAVYQETQY

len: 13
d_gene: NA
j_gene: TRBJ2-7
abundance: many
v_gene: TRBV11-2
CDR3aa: ASSLARGLGYEQY

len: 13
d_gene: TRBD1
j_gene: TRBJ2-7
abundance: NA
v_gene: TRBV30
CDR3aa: AWHKSDRPSGEQY

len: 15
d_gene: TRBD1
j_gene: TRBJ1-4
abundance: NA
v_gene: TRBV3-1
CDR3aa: ASSLSTGRATNEKLF

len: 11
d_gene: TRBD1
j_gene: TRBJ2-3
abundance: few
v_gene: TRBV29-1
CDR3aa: SVLTGSTDTQY

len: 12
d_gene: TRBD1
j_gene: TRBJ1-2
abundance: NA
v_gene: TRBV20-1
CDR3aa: SAEQQGAPYGYT

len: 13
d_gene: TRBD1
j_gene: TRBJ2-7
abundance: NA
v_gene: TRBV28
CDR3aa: ASSYLKGARYEQY

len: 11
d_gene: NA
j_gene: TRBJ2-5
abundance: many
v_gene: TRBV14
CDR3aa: ASSQVVRETQY

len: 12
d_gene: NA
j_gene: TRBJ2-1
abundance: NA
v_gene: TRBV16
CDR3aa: ASSQSRGGNEQF

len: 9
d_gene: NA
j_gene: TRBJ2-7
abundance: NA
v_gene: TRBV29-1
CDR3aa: SVELGYEQY

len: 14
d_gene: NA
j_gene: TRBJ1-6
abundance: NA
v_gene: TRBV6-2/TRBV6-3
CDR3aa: ASRAGASWDNSPLH

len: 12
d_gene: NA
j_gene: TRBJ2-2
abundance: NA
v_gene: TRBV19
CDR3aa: ASRGVGSVGELF